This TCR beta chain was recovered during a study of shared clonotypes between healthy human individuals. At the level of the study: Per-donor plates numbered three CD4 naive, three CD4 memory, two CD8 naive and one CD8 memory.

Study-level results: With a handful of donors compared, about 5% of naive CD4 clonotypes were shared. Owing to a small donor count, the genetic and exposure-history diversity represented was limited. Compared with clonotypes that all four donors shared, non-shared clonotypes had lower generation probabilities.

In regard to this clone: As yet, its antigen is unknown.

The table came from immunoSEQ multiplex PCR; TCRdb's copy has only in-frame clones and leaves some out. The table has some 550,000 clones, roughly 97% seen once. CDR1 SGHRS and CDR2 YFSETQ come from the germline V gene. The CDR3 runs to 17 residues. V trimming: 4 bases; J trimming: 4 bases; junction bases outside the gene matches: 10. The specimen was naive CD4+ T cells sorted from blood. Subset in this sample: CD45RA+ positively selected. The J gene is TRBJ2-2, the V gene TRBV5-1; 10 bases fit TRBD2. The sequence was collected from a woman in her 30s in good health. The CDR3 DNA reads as TGCGCCAGCAGCGCGACCCTAGCGGGAGTGAGCACCGGGGAGCTGTTTTTT. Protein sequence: CASSATLAGVSTGELFF.